One T cell receptor beta chain is described in this entry. What it binds is unknown. Each patient's relapse followed autologous stem cell transplantation, and brentuximab vedotin exposure varied. Sequencing was performed with immunoSEQ multiplex PCR; in TCRdb, only in-frame clones are kept and a portion is missing. Of roughly 17,000 clones in the sample, more than 60% are singletons; the top ten hold under 5%. The record originates from a study of PD-1 blockade in classical Hodgkin lymphoma. Study-wide context: Nivolumab was administered to patients intravenously at 3 mg/kg every 2 weeks. General study findings and limits: Newly diagnosed patients had baseline TCR diversity that was reportedly lower than that of healthy donors. Those achieving complete response showed baseline diversity like newly diagnosed patients. What caused the repertoire differences, perhaps disease activity or prior therapy, remains undefined.

The CDR3 runs to 17 residues. Germline V CDR1 and CDR2: LGHNA, YSLEER. Between the trimmed V and J ends, which lost 0 bases and 2 bases, there was a span of 14 bases. The origin of this receptor is a human donor with classical Hodgkin lymphoma. The chain recombines TRBV4-3 with TRBJ1-5, with unresolved D. Source: peripheral blood mononuclear cells (PBMCs), taken at baseline. The CDR3 region has the DNA TGCGCCAGCAGCCAAGAGGTGGCCGGGCTGGGCAATCAGCCCCAGCATTTT. Its translation is CASSQEVAGLGNQPQHF.